Listed below are T cell receptor beta chains from one sample, sequenced in a study of CXCR3-negative and CXCR3-positive naive CD8 T cells. Following a re-call of the 5' RACE reads, TCRdb has one entry per CDR3 protein and lacks DNA. Its clone listing holds some 130,000 distinct CDR3 sequences. The sequencing input was naive CXCR3- CD8+ T cells from blood. Receptor source: a human donor in good health. Some clones in this sample may be carry-over from other donors' samples. Both conserved end residues are part of each CDR3.

TRBJ2-7 TRBV5-5 CASSPTEAWEQYF
TRBJ1-4 TRBV19 CASSPRDAANEKLFF
TRBJ2-1 TRBV28 CASSFRGVAVGNEQFF
TRBJ1-6 TRBV4-2 CASSQDRYGQGNSPLHF
TRBJ2-7 TRBV19 CASSPSGVSYEQYF
TRBJ2-5 TRBV7-9 CASSLISSGGYQETQYF
TRBJ1-6 TRBV28 CASSPTQGLRSPLHF
TRBJ2-7 TRBV10-2 CASSEQNVEQYF
TRBJ2-5 TRBV28 CASSFEVETQYF
TRBJ2-1 TRBV27 CASSSSGSGYNEQFF
TRBJ2-1 TRBV7-2 CASSLNTVAYNEQFF
TRBJ2-7 TRBV3-1 CASSPLSGRAYEQYF
TRBJ2-2 TRBV27 CASSIITAGELFF
TRBJ2-3 TRBV29-1 CSVDGSTDTQYF
TRBJ2-7 TRBV7-6 CASSGQGTGYEQYF
TRBJ1-1 TRBV12-3/TRBV12-4 CASRPGLGGLNTEAFF
TRBJ2-1 TRBV6-2/TRBV6-3 CASSAGGNEQFF
TRBJ2-3 TRBV2 CATPNHYPGGRTDTQYF
TRBJ2-7 TRBV5-1 CASSLKLDYEQYF
TRBJ2-3 TRBV27 CASSLTLAGVGDTQYF
TRBJ2-7 TRBV27 CASSLRGSNSYEQYF
TRBJ2-7 TRBV12-3/TRBV12-4 CASSTWTGGYEQYF
TRBJ2-1 TRBV21-1 CASSNGCPSMNEQFF
TRBJ2-1 TRBV29-1 CSVEDLLGLAGYNEQFF
TRBJ2-1 TRBV29-1 CSVVGPEGYNEQFF
TRBJ2-7 TRBV6-1 CASLHVGTGDPYEQYF
TRBJ2-5 TRBV28 CASSLNLGGTMEQETQYF
TRBJ2-3 TRBV4-1 CASSQVEGADTQYF